The rows below give T cell receptor beta chains drawn from one sample of a study of T cell responses to AZD1222 COVID-19 vaccine. Clones were read by immunoSEQ multiplex PCR, and TCRdb kept only the in-frame ones, dropping some. Among 150,000 or so clones, 90% were seen once, and the ten largest hold about 7.1%. This specimen was peripheral blood, taken on day 0 of AZD1222 vaccination. The receptors were sampled from an adult in good health. CDR3s include the opening cysteine and the closing phenylalanine or tryptophan. D genes are given only for firm matches. Clone size is not always given. Where it is, it says once, few, many or a class for expanded clones.

>TRBV6-5|TRBJ2-2|NA|NA
CASQGGGADTGELFF
TGTGCCAGCCAGGGGGGAGGGGCAGACACCGGGGAGCTGTTTTTT
>TRBV19|TRBJ1-5|NA|NA
CASSWTDNSNQPQHF
TGTGCCAGTAGTTGGACAGACAATAGCAATCAGCCCCAGCATTTT
>TRBV5-1|TRBJ2-2|NA|NA
CASSLRGQANTGELFF
TGCGCCAGCAGCTTAAGGGGCCAGGCGAACACCGGGGAGCTGTTTTTT
>TRBV10-1|TRBJ1-4|NA|NA
CASSATNEKLFF
TGCGCCAGCAGTGCAACTAATGAAAAACTGTTTTTT
>TRBV27|TRBJ2-1|TRBD2|NA
CASSVAGGSYNEQFF
TGTGCCAGCAGTGTAGCGGGGGGGTCCTACAATGAGCAGTTCTTC
>TRBV27|TRBJ1-1|NA|once
CASSFMGNTEAFF
TGTGCCAGCAGCTTCATGGGGAACACTGAAGCTTTCTTT
>TRBV10-2|TRBJ2-1|NA|NA
CASSDWGATYNEQFF
TGCGCCAGCAGTGATTGGGGGGCCACTTACAATGAGCAGTTCTTC
>TRBV5-1|TRBJ1-4|NA|NA
CASSPGFGMSEKLFF
TGCGCCAGCAGCCCAGGGTTTGGGATGAGTGAAAAACTGTTTTTT
>TRBV9|TRBJ2-5|TRBD1|NA
CASSVGQGGSETQYF
TGTGCCAGCAGCGTAGGACAGGGGGGATCAGAGACCCAGTACTTC
>TRBV6-2/TRBV6-3|TRBJ1-5|NA|NA
CASSLVSNQPQHF
TGTGCCAGCAGTCTGGTTAGCAATCAGCCCCAGCATTTT
>TRBV3-1/TRBV3-2|TRBJ1-1|NA|NA
CASSLTRRAEAFF
TGTGCCAGCAGCTTAACTCGGAGGGCTGAAGCTTTCTTT
>TRBV6-5|TRBJ1-2|NA|NA
CASSYGGDYGYTF
TGTGCCAGCAGTTACGGGGGGGACTATGGCTACACCTTC
>TRBV5-1|TRBJ1-4|NA|NA
CASSGGEGPLSGLFF
TGCGCCAGCAGTGGGGGGGAAGGCCCCCTTTCGGGGCTGTTTTTT
>TRBV7-9|TRBJ1-2|TRBD1|NA
CASSFPGQGGIGYTF
TGTGCCAGCAGCTTCCCGGGACAGGGGGGGATTGGCTACACCTTC
>TRBV4-1|TRBJ2-1|NA|NA
CASSQDLGQQFF
TGCGCCAGCAGCCAAGATCTGGGTCAGCAGTTCTTC
>TRBV6-2/TRBV6-3|TRBJ1-5|NA|NA
CASSPGGPNQPQHF
TGTGCCAGCAGTCCCGGAGGGCCCAATCAGCCCCAGCATTTT
>TRBV4-1|TRBJ2-1|NA|NA
CASSQPSMAGAIEQFF
TGCGCCAGCAGCCAACCGAGTATGGCGGGGGCCATAGAGCAGTTCTTC
>TRBV11-2|TRBJ2-5|NA|NA
CASSLGGGTKETQYF
TGTGCCAGCAGCTTAGGAGGTGGCACGAAAGAGACCCAGTACTTC
>TRBV28|TRBJ1-2|TRBD1|NA
CASGTAKGGYTF
TGTGCCAGCGGGACAGCAAAGGGTGGCTACACCTTC
>TRBV28|TRBJ1-4|TRBD1|NA
CASSPGGAKSEKLFF
TGTGCCAGCAGTCCAGGGGGGGCCAAGAGTGAAAAACTGTTTTTT
>TRBV19|TRBJ1-6|NA|once
CASKRREVGSPLHF
TGTGCCAGTAAGCGCAGGGAGGTTGGTTCACCCCTCCACTTT
>TRBV6-1|TRBJ1-6|TRBD1|NA
CASSVDRGPLSSYNSPLHF
TGTGCCAGCAGTGTCGACAGGGGCCCCTTAAGCTCCTATAATTCACCCCTCCACTTT